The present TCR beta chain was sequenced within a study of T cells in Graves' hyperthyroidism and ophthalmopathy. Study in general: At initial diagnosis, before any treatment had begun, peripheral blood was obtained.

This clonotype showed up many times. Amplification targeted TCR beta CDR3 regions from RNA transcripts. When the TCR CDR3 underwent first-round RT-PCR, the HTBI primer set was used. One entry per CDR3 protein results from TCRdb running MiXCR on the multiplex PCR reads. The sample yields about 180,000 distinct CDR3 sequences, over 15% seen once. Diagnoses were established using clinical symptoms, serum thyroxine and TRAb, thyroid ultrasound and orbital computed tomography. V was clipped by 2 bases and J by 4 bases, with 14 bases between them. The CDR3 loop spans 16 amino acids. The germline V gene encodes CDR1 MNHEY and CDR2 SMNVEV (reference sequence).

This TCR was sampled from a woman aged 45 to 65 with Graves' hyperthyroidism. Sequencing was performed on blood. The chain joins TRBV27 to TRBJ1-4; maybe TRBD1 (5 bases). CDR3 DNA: TGTGCCAGCAGTTTAAGGAATCCAGGGAGTAATGAAAAACTGTTTTTT. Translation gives CASSLRNPGSNEKLFF.